These T cell receptor beta chains were read from a single sample in a study of shared clonotypes between healthy human individuals. Only in-frame clones appear in the TCRdb table, and some are missing; sequencing was by immunoSEQ multiplex PCR. The profile covers more than 2,000,000 clones, with more than 80% appearing a single time and 0.3% to 0.4% taken by the ten largest. Sequences were obtained from naive CD4+ T cells from PBMCs. The receptors stem from a man between 18 and 35 years old in good health. Some clones in this sample may be carry-over from other donors' samples. Both conserved end residues are part of each CDR3.

V gene	J gene	CDR3 protein
TRBV2	TRBJ2-5	CASSAYRQETQYF
TRBV5-5	TRBJ1-1	CASSLSRGRWGTEAFF
TRBV15	TRBJ1-4	CATSTRPATNEKLFF
TRBV6-5	TRBJ1-5	CASRRTGFNQPQHF
TRBV6-5	TRBJ2-7	CASSYSLNSYEQYF
TRBV2	TRBJ1-4	CASSEVRRRLQGKLFF
TRBV29-1	TRBJ1-5	CSVEVGGAGNQPQHF
TRBV7-2	TRBJ2-5	CASSDGPAVTQYF
TRBV18	TRBJ2-1	CASSALADTYNEQFF
TRBV5-1	TRBJ1-2	CASSLAGFARGNKEYGYTF
TRBV5-6	TRBJ2-2	CASSLTSGRFTGELFF
TRBV6-5	TRBJ1-2	CASSYSNGEVGYGYTF
TRBV7-2	TRBJ2-7	CASSPRGNEQYF
TRBV6-5	TRBJ2-7	CASRFRDRGSYEQYF
TRBV4-2	TRBJ2-1	CASSQDGGAGNEQFF
TRBV5-1	TRBJ2-1	CASSLVAGGIYNEQFF
TRBV19	TRBJ1-1	CASSPPDTEAFF
TRBV15	TRBJ2-3	CATSTYKTSTDTQYF
TRBV7-9	TRBJ2-5	CASSFHGREETQYF
TRBV28	TRBJ2-6	CASRAPGSSSGANVLTF
TRBV15	TRBJ1-5	CATSTAQGRQPQHF
TRBV18	TRBJ1-5	CASSPGQRNQPQHF
TRBV5-8	TRBJ2-7	CASSLRSGRYEQYF
TRBV7-2	TRBJ2-3	CASSLVVLAGGNTDTQYF
TRBV7-2	TRBJ2-2	CASSRGRVRTGELFF
TRBV6-1	TRBJ2-5	CASSVVGSETQYF
TRBV5-6	TRBJ1-1	CASSLAPRLNTEAFF
TRBV4-1	TRBJ2-1	CASSHRLAGGPGYEQFF
TRBV7-9	TRBJ1-1	CASSRQENTEAFF
TRBV29-1	TRBJ2-1	CSGQSQRHEQFF
TRBV4-3	TRBJ2-7	CASSQDYLAGGSYEQYF
TRBV2	TRBJ2-3	CASSEDRLAFTDTQYF
TRBV19	TRBJ1-2	CASTQGYYGYTF
TRBV28	TRBJ1-1	CASSGGRGATEAFF
TRBV19	TRBJ2-1	CASSRTGDRFDNEQFF
TRBV10-3	TRBJ2-7	CAISSPGLDEQYF
TRBV2	TRBJ2-1	CASSDTEKQFF
TRBV5-1	TRBJ1-1	CASSLAAGARTEAFF
TRBV7-8	TRBJ1-3	CASSSGTVDTIYF
TRBV10-1	TRBJ2-7	CARITGGASYEQYF
TRBV28	TRBJ2-7	CASSLGDYGVGSYEQYF
TRBV28	TRBJ1-2	CASSPWDRPAGYTF
TRBV4-3	TRBJ2-7	CASSQYTKFYEQYF
TRBV6-1	TRBJ2-5	CASSLRARGETQYF
TRBV28	TRBJ1-4	CASSPRGTGREEKLFF
TRBV5-1	TRBJ2-3	CASSLRDTSTDTQYF
TRBV7-9	TRBJ1-2	CASSLSQAEQGYGYTF
TRBV11-1	TRBJ2-1	CASSTRTSGRNNEQFF
TRBV5-1	TRBJ1-1	CASSYAPGRSNTEAFF
TRBV15	TRBJ2-7	CATSRDFAAGGYEQYF
TRBV18	TRBJ2-5	CASSPGGGGRVETQYF
TRBV28	TRBJ2-7	CASRYSGRVVSDEQYF
TRBV6-5	TRBJ1-5	CASSYGRWQPQHF